These T cell receptor beta chains were read from a single sample in a study of blood T cell repertoires in COVID-19. This table comes from immunoSEQ multiplex PCR, and its TCRdb copy is limited to in-frame clones, with some not included. This sample has 210,000 or so clones, with 70% to 90% found just once. Sequencing was done on a sample of peripheral blood. The receptors were gathered from a woman aged 45 to 65 with active or convalescent COVID-19. Each CDR3 is given with its conserved first and last residue. A D gene is named only where the DNA matches it firmly. Clone size is shown for a subset of rows, as once, few, many or a class of expanded clone.

>TRBV14|TRBJ2-1|TRBD1|few
CASNQGQGFEQFF
TGTGCCAGCAACCAGGGACAGGGGTTTGAGCAGTTCTTC
>TRBV5-6|TRBJ2-3|NA|NA
CASSPPGTDTQYF
TGTGCCAGCAGCCCCCCCGGCACAGATACGCAGTATTTT
>TRBV19|TRBJ1-2|TRBD1|NA
CASRQGNYGYTF
TGTGCCAGTCGACAGGGGAACTATGGCTACACCTTC
>TRBV7-9|TRBJ1-1|NA|NA
CASNPTSYRGEGAFF
TGTGCCAGCAACCCCACGTCATACCGAGGGGAGGGAGCTTTCTTT
>TRBV12-5|TRBJ2-3|NA|NA
CASAPHLGSFTDTQYF
TGTGCTAGTGCCCCCCACCTGGGCTCCTTTACTGATACGCAGTATTTT
>TRBV2|TRBJ1-1|NA|NA
CASRGRTEAFF
TGTGCCAGCAGGGGGCGAACTGAAGCTTTCTTT
>TRBV18|TRBJ1-5|NA|NA
CASSPPGGYSNQPQHF
TGTGCCAGCTCACCACCTGGGGGGTACAGCAATCAGCCCCAGCATTTT
>TRBV5-1|TRBJ1-6|TRBD1|NA
CASSRAGGQGSPLHF
TGCGCCAGCAGCCGCGCAGGGGGCCAGGGTTCACCCCTCCACTTT
>TRBV11-2|TRBJ1-6|NA|NA
CASTQNARSYNSPLHF
TGTGCCAGCACCCAGAACGCCAGGTCCTATAATTCACCCCTCCACTTT
>TRBV7-2|TRBJ2-2|TRBD2|NA
CASSLGLAGVQGELFF
TGTGCCAGCAGCCTGGGACTAGCCGGAGTACAGGGGGAGCTGTTTTTT
>TRBV9|TRBJ2-5|TRBD2|NA
CASSEGVAGVVAIQETQYF
TGTGCCAGCAGCGAGGGGGTAGCGGGAGTGGTGGCGATACAAGAGACCCAGTACTTC
>TRBV28|TRBJ2-1|TRBD1|NA
CASSTTGTGGHNEQFF
TGTGCCAGCAGTACTACCGGGACAGGGGGCCACAATGAGCAGTTCTTC
>TRBV3-1/TRBV3-2|TRBJ1-6|NA|NA
CASKMGAEYNSPLHF
TGTGCCAGCAAGATGGGGGCCGAGTATAATTCACCCCTCCACTTT
>TRBV29-1|TRBJ2-1|TRBD1|NA
CSGTGSYNEQFF
TGCAGCGGGACAGGCTCCTACAATGAGCAGTTCTTC
>TRBV5-6|TRBJ1-4|NA|NA
CASSLGRNEKLFF
TGTGCCAGCAGCTTGGGCAGGAATGAAAAACTGTTTTTT
>TRBV19|TRBJ2-6|NA|NA
CASMRDSGANVLTF
TGTGCCAGTATGAGGGACTCTGGGGCCAACGTCCTGACTTTC
>TRBV18|TRBJ2-3|TRBD1|NA
CASSTGTGGTDTQYF
TGTGCCAGCTCAACAGGGACAGGGGGCACAGATACGCAGTATTTT
>TRBV6-1|TRBJ2-2|TRBD1|NA
CASSVTGTGNTGELFF
TGTGCCAGCAGTGTGACAGGGACGGGTAACACCGGGGAGCTGTTTTTT
>TRBV11-2|TRBJ2-1|TRBD2|NA
CASRKGASGGHSYNEQFF
TGTGCCAGCAGGAAAGGGGCTAGCGGAGGCCATTCCTACAATGAGCAGTTCTTC
>TRBV12-3/TRBV12-4|TRBJ1-5|NA|NA
CASSPSRQPQHF
TGTGCCAGCAGTCCATCGAGACAGCCCCAGCATTTT
>TRBV27|TRBJ1-5|TRBD1|NA
CASSSSGTGGRQPQHF
TGTGCCAGCAGTTCCTCCGGGACAGGGGGTCGTCAGCCCCAGCATTTT
>TRBV6-5|TRBJ1-5|NA|NA
CASMLTGFGQPQHF
TGTGCCAGCATGCTTACAGGGTTCGGTCAGCCCCAGCATTTT
>TRBV28|TRBJ1-3|NA|NA
CASSLDPSSGNTIYF
TGTGCCAGCAGTTTAGATCCTAGCTCTGGAAACACCATATATTTT
>TRBV27|TRBJ2-5|TRBD1|NA
CASSHRTGRGLGETQYF
TGTGCCAGCAGCCATCGGACAGGACGTGGCTTAGGAGAGACCCAGTACTTC